This T cell receptor (beta chain) stems from a study of cytomegalovirus exposure and HLA in healthy donors. Study-wide results and limits: What a later analysis showed was that several of the most significant clusters appeared linked to common viral pathogens. A later analysis linked fewer than 20,000 TCR beta sequences to HLA alleles at 0.05 false discovery rate. Using the classifier, cytomegalovirus status was reportedly diagnosed with high specificity and sensitivity.

The PCR contained 60 Vbeta and 13 Jbeta primers. Generated by immunoSEQ multiplex PCR, the TCRdb table keeps only in-frame clones and is missing some. Seen here are about 140,000 clones, 70% to 85% observed once, and the top ten hold roughly 1.4%. Germline CDR1 is SGHVS and CDR2 is FQNEAQ. The CDR3 is 15 amino acids. The V end was cut by 5 bases, the J end by 3 bases, with 14 bases between. On this clone: No antigen is known for it.

Sequences were obtained from PBMCs. This receptor was taken from a man aged 25 to 45 in good health and CMV-seropositive. The rearrangement links TRBV7-8 to TRBJ1-5; a possible D gene is TRBD1 (5 bases). The CDR3: CASSLIQGSNQPQHF. Here the CDR3 DNA reads TGTGCCAGCAGCCTCATTCAGGGTTCCAATCAGCCCCAGCATTTT. Drawing the rest from reference TRBV7-8 and TRBJ1-5, the complete variable domain is GAGVSQSPRYKVAKRGQDVALRCDPISGHVSLFWYQQALGQGPEFLTYFQNEAQLDKSGLPSDRFFAERPEGSVSTLKIQRTQQEDSAVYLCASSLIQGSNQPQHFGDGTRLSIL.